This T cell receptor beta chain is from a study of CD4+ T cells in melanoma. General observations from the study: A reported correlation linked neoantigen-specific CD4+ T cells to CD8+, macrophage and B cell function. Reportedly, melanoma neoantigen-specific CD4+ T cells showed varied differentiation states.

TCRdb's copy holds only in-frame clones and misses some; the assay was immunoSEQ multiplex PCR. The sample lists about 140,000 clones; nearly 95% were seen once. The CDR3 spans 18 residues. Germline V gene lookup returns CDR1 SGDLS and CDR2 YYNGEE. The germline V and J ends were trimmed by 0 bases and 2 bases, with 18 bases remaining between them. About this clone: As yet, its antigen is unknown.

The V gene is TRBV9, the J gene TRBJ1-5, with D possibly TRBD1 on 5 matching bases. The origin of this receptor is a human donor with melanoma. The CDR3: CASSVDREGRDCNQPQHF. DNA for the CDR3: TGTGCCAGCAGCGTAGATAGGGAGGGGAGGGATTGCAATCAGCCCCAGCATTTT.